Here is one T cell receptor (beta chain) with its context. Antigen unknown. This record comes from a study of CD4 T cells in relation to SARS-CoV-2 and coronaviruses. Study-level background: TCR beta CDR3s were sequenced after roughly eleven-day antigen culture of PBMCs. General study findings and limits: The assay detects memory recall responses, not culture-primed primary responses.

This CDR3 contains 13 residues. With 6 bases clipped from V and 7 bases from J, the junction kept 5 bases outside the gene matches. Germline V gives CDR1 MDHEN, CDR2 SYDVKM. For around 11 days, around 10^5 sorted CD4+ cells grew with T cell-depleted PBMCs and CEF. The protocol was immunoSEQ multiplex PCR, while the TCRdb copy is restricted to in-frame clones and leaves out a portion. Altogether some 35,000 clones are present, less than 85% being singletons, with the ten largest covering 3.5% to 5%. The chain links TRBV28 to TRBJ2-7, with 11 bases that match TRBD2. The clonotype was recovered from an adult with COVID-19. Specimen: naive CD4+ T cells from PBMCs, cultured in vitro. As for subset: naive CD4+ T cells isolated by negative enrichment. CDR3 nucleotides: TGTGCCAGCAGGGAAACTAGCGGGGGTGAGCAGTACTTC. Protein sequence: CASRETSGGEQYF.